The rows below give T cell receptor beta chains drawn from one sample of a study of a mutant IDH1 vaccine in newly diagnosed glioma. Their antigen targets remain unknown. This table comes from immunoSEQ multiplex PCR, and its TCRdb copy is limited to in-frame clones, with some not included. Among some 10,000 clones, 81% were seen once, and the ten largest hold 15% to 20%. This specimen consisted of PBMCs, obtained from a glioma patient whose treatment included an IDH1 peptide vaccine. These receptors all come from a man aged 25-45 years with glioma. The CDR3 runs from the conserved cysteine through the conserved F or W. Fields, in order: J gene, D gene, clone size, V gene, CDR3 protein, CDR3 DNA. D genes are given only for firm matches. Where a row states a size, it is once, few, many or the class of an expanded clone; other rows omit it.

j_gene: TRBJ1-1; d_gene: .; abundance: .; v_gene: TRBV5-1; CDR3aa: CASSPYTGSGTEAFF; CDR3nt: TGCGCCAGCAGCCCATATACAGGGAGTGGGACTGAAGCTTTCTTT
j_gene: TRBJ2-5; d_gene: TRBD1; abundance: .; v_gene: TRBV2; CDR3aa: CASPGQGGWTQYF; CDR3nt: TGTGCCAGCCCGGGACAGGGGGGATGGACCCAGTACTTC
j_gene: TRBJ2-3; d_gene: .; abundance: .; v_gene: TRBV11-3; CDR3aa: CASSATPDTQYF; CDR3nt: TGTGCCAGCAGTGCTACACCAGATACGCAGTATTTT
j_gene: TRBJ1-5; d_gene: .; abundance: .; v_gene: TRBV2; CDR3aa: CASSEGGYSNQPQHF; CDR3nt: TGTGCCAGCAGTGAAGGGGGATATAGCAATCAGCCCCAGCATTTT
j_gene: TRBJ1-5; d_gene: .; abundance: .; v_gene: TRBV7-9; CDR3aa: CASSLAGSNQPQHF; CDR3nt: TGTGCCAGCAGCTTAGCTGGAAGCAATCAGCCCCAGCATTTT
j_gene: TRBJ2-5; d_gene: .; abundance: .; v_gene: TRBV7-9; CDR3aa: CASSPSGTQYF; CDR3nt: TGTGCCAGCAGCCCGTCGGGGACCCAGTACTTC
j_gene: TRBJ2-7; d_gene: .; abundance: .; v_gene: TRBV6-5; CDR3aa: CASSYSRGSYEQYF; CDR3nt: TGTGCCAGCAGTTACTCGCGGGGCAGCTACGAGCAGTACTTC
j_gene: TRBJ1-1; d_gene: .; abundance: few; v_gene: TRBV25-1; CDR3aa: CASSALLGNTEAFF; CDR3nt: TGTGCCAGCAGTGCACTACTTGGGAACACTGAAGCTTTCTTT
j_gene: TRBJ2-7; d_gene: .; abundance: once; v_gene: TRBV14; CDR3aa: CASSRRGYEQYF; CDR3nt: TGTGCCAGCAGCCGGAGGGGTTACGAGCAGTACTTC
j_gene: TRBJ2-7; d_gene: .; abundance: .; v_gene: TRBV5-1; CDR3aa: CASSLRSGSYEQYF; CDR3nt: TGCGCCAGCAGCTTGCGGTCGGGGTCCTACGAGCAGTACTTC
j_gene: TRBJ1-6; d_gene: .; abundance: once; v_gene: TRBV30; CDR3aa: CAWRPPAGSNSPLHF; CDR3nt: TGTGCCTGGAGGCCCCCGGCAGGGAGTAATTCACCCCTCCACTTT
j_gene: TRBJ1-4; d_gene: TRBD1; abundance: .; v_gene: TRBV18; CDR3aa: CASSPGTGSHEKLFF; CDR3nt: TGTGCCAGCTCACCAGGGACAGGGAGCCATGAAAAACTGTTTTTT
j_gene: TRBJ2-3; d_gene: .; abundance: .; v_gene: TRBV6-4; CDR3aa: CASSEGGLSTDTQYF; CDR3nt: TGTGCCAGCAGTGAGGGCGGGCTCTCCACAGATACGCAGTATTTT
j_gene: TRBJ2-3; d_gene: TRBD2; abundance: .; v_gene: TRBV7-9; CDR3aa: CASSLAPSGYTDTQYF; CDR3nt: TGTGCCAGCAGCTTAGCCCCTAGCGGTTACACAGATACGCAGTATTTT
j_gene: TRBJ1-1; d_gene: .; abundance: once; v_gene: TRBV6-6; CDR3aa: CASIPGALLNTEAFF; CDR3nt: TGTGCCAGCATCCCGGGAGCACTACTGAACACTGAAGCTTTCTTT
j_gene: TRBJ2-7; d_gene: TRBD1; abundance: .; v_gene: TRBV5-1; CDR3aa: CASSLGQGVGEQYF; CDR3nt: TGCGCCAGCAGCTTGGGGCAGGGGGTGGGCGAGCAGTACTTC
j_gene: TRBJ1-2; d_gene: TRBD1; abundance: .; v_gene: TRBV5-1; CDR3aa: CASSPGQGDVYGYTF; CDR3nt: TGCGCCAGCAGCCCCGGACAGGGGGACGTCTATGGCTACACCTTC
j_gene: TRBJ2-7; d_gene: .; abundance: .; v_gene: TRBV2; CDR3aa: CASSGGRSGQGFYEQYF; CDR3nt: TGTGCCAGCAGTGGGGGTCGGTCCGGGCAGGGCTTCTACGAGCAGTACTTC
j_gene: TRBJ2-7; d_gene: TRBD1; abundance: once; v_gene: TRBV2; CDR3aa: CASSEGTGRAYEQYF; CDR3nt: TGTGCCAGCAGTGAGGGGACAGGGCGGGCGTACGAGCAGTACTTC
j_gene: TRBJ2-1; d_gene: TRBD2; abundance: .; v_gene: TRBV19; CDR3aa: CASSTSSGVRNEQFF; CDR3nt: TGTGCCAGTAGTACCTCTAGCGGGGTTCGGAATGAGCAGTTCTTC
j_gene: TRBJ2-7; d_gene: TRBD2; abundance: .; v_gene: TRBV6-6; CDR3aa: CASSYSGTSGSYEQYF; CDR3nt: TGTGCCAGCAGTTACTCCGGGACTAGCGGCTCCTACGAGCAGTACTTC
j_gene: TRBJ2-5; d_gene: TRBD2; abundance: .; v_gene: TRBV19; CDR3aa: CASSLGGAGGPRQETQYF; CDR3nt: TGTGCCAGTAGCCTTGGGGGGGCGGGAGGGCCGCGGCAAGAGACCCAGTACTTC
j_gene: TRBJ2-2; d_gene: .; abundance: .; v_gene: TRBV5-1; CDR3aa: CASGTGRSGTGELFF; CDR3nt: TGCGCCAGCGGAACCGGACGGTCCGGCACCGGGGAGCTGTTTTTT
j_gene: TRBJ2-1; d_gene: TRBD2; abundance: .; v_gene: TRBV6-4; CDR3aa: CASSDSTSGRSEQFF; CDR3nt: TGTGCCAGCAGTGACTCCACTAGCGGGAGATCTGAGCAGTTCTTC
j_gene: TRBJ1-5; d_gene: TRBD1; abundance: .; v_gene: TRBV2; CDR3aa: CASSGGQGGNQPQHF; CDR3nt: TGTGCCAGCAGTGGAGGACAGGGGGGCAATCAGCCCCAGCATTTT
j_gene: TRBJ2-2; d_gene: .; abundance: .; v_gene: TRBV5-5; CDR3aa: CASSLLGATGELFF; CDR3nt: TGTGCCAGCAGCTTACTAGGGGCCACCGGGGAGCTGTTTTTT
j_gene: TRBJ2-2; d_gene: TRBD1; abundance: few; v_gene: TRBV5-1; CDR3aa: CASSLAGTGDTGELFF; CDR3nt: TGCGCCAGCAGCTTGGCCGGGACAGGGGACACCGGGGAGCTGTTTTTT
j_gene: TRBJ2-1; d_gene: TRBD2; abundance: .; v_gene: TRBV10-2; CDR3aa: CASSESLAGGPTHDNEQFF; CDR3nt: TGCGCCAGCAGTGAGTCACTAGCGGGAGGGCCCACGCACGACAATGAGCAGTTCTTC
j_gene: TRBJ2-7; d_gene: .; abundance: once; v_gene: TRBV11-2; CDR3aa: CASSSLKRTENSSYEQYF; CDR3nt: TGTGCCAGCAGCTCTCTGAAGAGGACAGAGAATAGCTCCTACGAGCAGTACTTC
j_gene: TRBJ2-7; d_gene: .; abundance: .; v_gene: TRBV9; CDR3aa: CASSVGQHTYEQYF; CDR3nt: TGTGCCAGCAGCGTAGGACAGCATACCTACGAGCAGTACTTC
j_gene: TRBJ2-5; d_gene: .; abundance: once; v_gene: TRBV11-2; CDR3aa: CASSLDWGETQYF; CDR3nt: TGTGCCAGCAGCTTAGATTGGGGGGAGACCCAGTACTTC
j_gene: TRBJ1-2; d_gene: .; abundance: .; v_gene: TRBV7-9; CDR3aa: CASNHDSNYGYTF; CDR3nt: TGTGCCAGCAATCACGACAGCAACTATGGCTACACCTTC
j_gene: TRBJ1-1; d_gene: .; abundance: few; v_gene: TRBV10-1; CDR3aa: CASSSGSITEAFF; CDR3nt: TGCGCCAGCAGTTCAGGGTCTATTACTGAAGCTTTCTTT
j_gene: TRBJ1-1; d_gene: .; abundance: .; v_gene: TRBV4-2; CDR3aa: CASSQAQNTEAFF; CDR3nt: TGTGCCAGCAGCCAAGCTCAGAACACTGAAGCTTTCTTT
j_gene: TRBJ2-7; d_gene: .; abundance: .; v_gene: TRBV5-1; CDR3aa: CASSFQPGSEQYF; CDR3nt: TGCGCCAGCAGCTTCCAGCCTGGGAGCGAGCAGTACTTC
j_gene: TRBJ2-1; d_gene: .; abundance: .; v_gene: TRBV6-5; CDR3aa: CASSSSLNEQFF; CDR3nt: TGTGCCAGCAGTTCATCCCTTAATGAGCAGTTCTTC
j_gene: TRBJ2-5; d_gene: .; abundance: .; v_gene: TRBV5-8; CDR3aa: CASRATGRTQYF; CDR3nt: TGTGCCAGCAGGGCCACTGGGAGGACCCAGTACTTC
j_gene: TRBJ2-2; d_gene: .; abundance: once; v_gene: TRBV18; CDR3aa: CASSPRTGELFF; CDR3nt: TGTGCCAGCTCACCGCGAACCGGGGAGCTGTTTTTT
j_gene: TRBJ2-7; d_gene: TRBD1; abundance: once; v_gene: TRBV4-1; CDR3aa: CASSGGQGANEQYF; CDR3nt: TGCGCCAGCAGCGGGGGACAGGGGGCTAACGAGCAGTACTTC
j_gene: TRBJ2-2; d_gene: .; abundance: few; v_gene: TRBV10-3; CDR3aa: CAISVGTPNTGELFF; CDR3nt: TGTGCCATCAGCGTTGGGACCCCCAACACCGGGGAGCTGTTTTTT
j_gene: TRBJ2-5; d_gene: .; abundance: .; v_gene: TRBV27; CDR3aa: CASQQRPGETQYF; CDR3nt: TGTGCCAGCCAACAACGACCTGGAGAGACCCAGTACTTC
j_gene: TRBJ1-6; d_gene: .; abundance: .; v_gene: TRBV5-6; CDR3aa: CASSRPPNSPLHF; CDR3nt: TGTGCCAGCAGTCGGCCTCCTAATTCACCCCTCCACTTT
j_gene: TRBJ1-2; d_gene: .; abundance: .; v_gene: TRBV6-5; CDR3aa: CASSYGQGIGGGYTF; CDR3nt: TGTGCCAGCAGTTACGGCCAGGGGATAGGGGGTGGCTACACCTTC
j_gene: TRBJ2-3; d_gene: TRBD2; abundance: .; v_gene: TRBV7-9; CDR3aa: CASSARSEVAGGPTQYF; CDR3nt: TGTGCCAGCAGCGCCCGCTCGGAGGTAGCGGGAGGGCCCACGCAGTATTTT
j_gene: TRBJ2-1; d_gene: .; abundance: few; v_gene: TRBV19; CDR3aa: CASSIAVEQFF; CDR3nt: TGTGCCAGTAGTATAGCCGTAGAGCAGTTCTTC
j_gene: TRBJ2-7; d_gene: TRBD2; abundance: once; v_gene: TRBV10-3; CDR3aa: CAISDRAGGYEQYF; CDR3nt: TGTGCCATCAGTGATCGGGCGGGAGGCTACGAGCAGTACTTC
j_gene: TRBJ1-1; d_gene: .; abundance: .; v_gene: TRBV10-1; CDR3aa: CASSIRPAGETEAFF; CDR3nt: TGCGCCAGCAGTATCCGACCGGCGGGGGAAACTGAAGCTTTCTTT
j_gene: TRBJ1-5; d_gene: .; abundance: .; v_gene: TRBV7-8; CDR3aa: CASSPRGGGQPQHF; CDR3nt: TGTGCCAGCAGCCCCAGAGGGGGAGGTCAGCCCCAGCATTTT
j_gene: TRBJ2-1; d_gene: .; abundance: .; v_gene: TRBV13; CDR3aa: CASSTTYNEQFF; CDR3nt: TGTGCCAGCAGCACTACCTACAATGAGCAGTTCTTC
j_gene: TRBJ1-1; d_gene: TRBD1; abundance: .; v_gene: TRBV7-9; CDR3aa: CASSLGQGAEAFF; CDR3nt: TGTGCCAGCAGCCTAGGACAGGGCGCTGAAGCTTTCTTT
j_gene: TRBJ1-1; d_gene: TRBD1; abundance: .; v_gene: TRBV5-1; CDR3aa: CASSLEGASTEAFF; CDR3nt: TGCGCCAGCAGCTTGGAGGGGGCGAGCACTGAAGCTTTCTTT
j_gene: TRBJ1-5; d_gene: .; abundance: .; v_gene: TRBV19; CDR3aa: CASSIRGGRISPQHF; CDR3nt: TGTGCCAGTAGTATAAGGGGGGGGCGCATCTCGCCCCAGCATTTT
j_gene: TRBJ2-7; d_gene: .; abundance: .; v_gene: TRBV29-1; CDR3aa: CSAMLWGYEQYF; CDR3nt: TGCAGCGCCATGCTATGGGGCTACGAGCAGTACTTC
j_gene: TRBJ1-1; d_gene: .; abundance: .; v_gene: TRBV11-3; CDR3aa: CASSLFGQTEAFF; CDR3nt: TGTGCCAGCAGCTTATTCGGACAGACTGAAGCTTTCTTT